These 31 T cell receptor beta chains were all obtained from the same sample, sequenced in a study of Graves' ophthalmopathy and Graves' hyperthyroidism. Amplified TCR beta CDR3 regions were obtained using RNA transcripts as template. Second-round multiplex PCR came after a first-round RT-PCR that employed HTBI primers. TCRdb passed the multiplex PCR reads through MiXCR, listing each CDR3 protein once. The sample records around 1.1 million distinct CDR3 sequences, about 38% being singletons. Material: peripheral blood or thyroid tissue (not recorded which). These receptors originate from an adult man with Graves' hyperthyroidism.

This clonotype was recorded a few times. The CDR3: CASSGDRVTGELFF. For the CDR3, the DNA is TGTGCCAGCAGCGGGGACAGGGTCACCGGGGAGCTGTTTTTT. The rearrangement joins TRBV5-5 to TRBJ2-2, with 9 bases fitting TRBD1. J was trimmed by 4 bases and V by 4 bases; bases with no gene match: 2. CDR1 is SGHKS and CDR2 is YYEKEE in the germline V gene (reference sequence). The CDR3 is 14 amino acids.

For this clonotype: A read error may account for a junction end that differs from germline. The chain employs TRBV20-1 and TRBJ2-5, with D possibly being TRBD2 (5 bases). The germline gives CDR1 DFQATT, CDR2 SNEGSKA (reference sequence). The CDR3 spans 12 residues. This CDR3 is CSAPVLRETQYF. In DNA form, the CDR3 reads TGCAGTGCCCCTGTGTTGAGGGAGACCCAATACTTC.

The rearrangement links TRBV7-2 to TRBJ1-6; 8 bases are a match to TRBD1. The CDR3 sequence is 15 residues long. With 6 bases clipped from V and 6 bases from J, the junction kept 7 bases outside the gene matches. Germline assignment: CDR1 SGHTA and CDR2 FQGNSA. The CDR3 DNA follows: TGTGCCAGCAGGCATGACAGGGGACTTAATTCACCCCTCCACTTT. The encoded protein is CASRHDRGLNSPLHF.

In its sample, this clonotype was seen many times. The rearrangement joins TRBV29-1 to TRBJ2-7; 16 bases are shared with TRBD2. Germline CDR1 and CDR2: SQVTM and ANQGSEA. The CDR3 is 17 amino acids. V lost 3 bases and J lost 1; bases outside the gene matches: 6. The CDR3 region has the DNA TGCAGCGTTGAGGTGGGACTAGCGGGAGGGTTATCCTACGAGCAGTACTTC. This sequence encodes CSVEVGLAGGLSYEQYF.

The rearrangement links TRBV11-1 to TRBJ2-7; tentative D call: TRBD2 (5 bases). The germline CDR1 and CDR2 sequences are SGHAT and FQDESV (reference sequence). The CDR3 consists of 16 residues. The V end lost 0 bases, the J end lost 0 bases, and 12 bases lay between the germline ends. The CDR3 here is CASSLARVTSSYEQYF. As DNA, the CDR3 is TGTGCCAGCAGCTTAGCGCGGGTAACTAGCTCCTACGAGCAGTACTTC.

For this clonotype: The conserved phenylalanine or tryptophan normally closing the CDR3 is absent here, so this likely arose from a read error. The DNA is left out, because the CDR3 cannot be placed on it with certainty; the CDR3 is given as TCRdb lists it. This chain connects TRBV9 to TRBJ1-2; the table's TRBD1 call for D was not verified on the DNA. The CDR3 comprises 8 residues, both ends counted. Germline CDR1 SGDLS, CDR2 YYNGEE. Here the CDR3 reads CASSVAPL.

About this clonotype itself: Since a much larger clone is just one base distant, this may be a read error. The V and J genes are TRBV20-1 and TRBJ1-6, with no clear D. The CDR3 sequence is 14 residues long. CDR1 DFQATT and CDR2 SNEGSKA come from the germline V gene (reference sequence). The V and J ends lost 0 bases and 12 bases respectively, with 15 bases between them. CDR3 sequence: CSAREEGSSLPLHF. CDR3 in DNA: TGCAGTGCTAGAGAGGAGGGAAGTTCTTTACCCCTCCACTTT.

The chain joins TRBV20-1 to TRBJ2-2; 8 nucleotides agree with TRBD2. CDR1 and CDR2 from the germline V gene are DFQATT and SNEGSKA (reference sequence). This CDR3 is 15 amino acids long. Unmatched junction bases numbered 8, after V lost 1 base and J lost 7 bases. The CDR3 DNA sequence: TGCAGTGCTAGAGGTCGAGCGGGAGCGGGCGGGGAGCTGTTTTTT. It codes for CSARGRAGAGGELFF.

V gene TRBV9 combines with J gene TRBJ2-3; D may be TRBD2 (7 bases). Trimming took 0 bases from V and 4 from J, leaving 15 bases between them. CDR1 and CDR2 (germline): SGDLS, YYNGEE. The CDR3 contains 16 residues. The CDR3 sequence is CASSVAARGGADTQYF. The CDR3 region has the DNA TGTGCCAGCAGCGTAGCTGCCAGGGGAGGGGCAGATACGCAGTATTTT.

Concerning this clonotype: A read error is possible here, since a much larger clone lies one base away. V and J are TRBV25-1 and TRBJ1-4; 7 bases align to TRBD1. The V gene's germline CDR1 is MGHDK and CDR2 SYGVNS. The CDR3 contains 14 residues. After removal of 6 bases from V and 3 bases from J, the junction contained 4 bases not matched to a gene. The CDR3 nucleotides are TGTGCCAGCAGGCAGGGACAGTCTAATGAAAAACTGTTTTTT. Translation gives CASRQGQSNEKLFF.

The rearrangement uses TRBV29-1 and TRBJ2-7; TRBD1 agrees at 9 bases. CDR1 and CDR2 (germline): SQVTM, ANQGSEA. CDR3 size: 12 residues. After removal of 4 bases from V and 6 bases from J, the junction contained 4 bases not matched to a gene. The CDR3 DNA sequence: TGCAGCGTTGGGACAGGGGATGGCGAGCAGTACTTC. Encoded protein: CSVGTGDGEQYF.

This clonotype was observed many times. The CDR3 here is CASSDRFGSGGKDTEAFF. CDR3 DNA: TGTGCCAGCAGTGATCGCTTTGGGTCAGGGGGCAAGGACACTGAAGCTTTCTTT. This sequence joins TRBV2 and TRBJ1-1, with 8 bases matching TRBD1. Trimming removed 3 bases from V and 3 bases from J; junction bases left unmatched: 15. The CDR3 is 18 amino acids. Germline V gene lookup returns CDR1 SNHLY and CDR2 FYNNEI.

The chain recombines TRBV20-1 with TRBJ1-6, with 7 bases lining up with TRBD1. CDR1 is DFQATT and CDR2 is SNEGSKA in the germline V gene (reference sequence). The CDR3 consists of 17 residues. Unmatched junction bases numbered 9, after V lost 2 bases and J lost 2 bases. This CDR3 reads CSARKTGQGAYNSPLHF. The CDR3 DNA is TGCAGTGCTAGAAAGACAGGGCAGGGTGCCTATAATTCACCCCTCCACTTT.

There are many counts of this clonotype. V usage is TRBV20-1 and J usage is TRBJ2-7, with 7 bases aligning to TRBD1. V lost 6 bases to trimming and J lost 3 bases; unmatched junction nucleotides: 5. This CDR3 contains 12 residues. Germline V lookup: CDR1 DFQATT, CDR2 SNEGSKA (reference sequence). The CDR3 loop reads CSAGQGDYEQYF. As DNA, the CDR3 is TGCAGTGCAGGGCAGGGGGACTACGAGCAGTACTTC.

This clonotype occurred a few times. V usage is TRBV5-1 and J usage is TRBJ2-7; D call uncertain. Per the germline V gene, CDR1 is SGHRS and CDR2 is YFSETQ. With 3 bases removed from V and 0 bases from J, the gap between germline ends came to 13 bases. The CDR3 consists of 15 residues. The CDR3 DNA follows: TGCGCCAGCAGCTACGGGCCACCGTACTCCTACGAGCAGTACTTC. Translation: CASSYGPPYSYEQYF. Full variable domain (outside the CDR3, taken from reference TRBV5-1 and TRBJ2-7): KAGVTQTPRYLIKTRGQQVTLSCSPISGHRSVSWYQQTPGQGLQFLFEYFSETQRNKGNFPGRFSGRQFSNSRSEMNVSTLELGDSALYLCASSYGPPYSYEQYFGPGTRLTVT.

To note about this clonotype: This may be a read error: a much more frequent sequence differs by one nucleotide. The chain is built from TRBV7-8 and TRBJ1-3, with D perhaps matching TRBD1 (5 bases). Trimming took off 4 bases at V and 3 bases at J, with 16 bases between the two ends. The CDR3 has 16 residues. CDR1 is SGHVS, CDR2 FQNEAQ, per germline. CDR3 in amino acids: CASSSKAGGFGNTIYF. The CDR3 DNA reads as TGTGCCAGCAGCTCGAAGGCCGGGGGATTTGGAAACACCATATATTTT. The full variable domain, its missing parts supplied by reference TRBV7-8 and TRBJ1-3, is GAGVSQSPRYKVAKRGQDVALRCDPISGHVSLFWYQQALGQGPEFLTYFQNEAQLDKSGLPSDRFFAERPEGSVSTLKIQRTQQEDSAVYLCASSSKAGGFGNTIYFGEGSWLTVV.

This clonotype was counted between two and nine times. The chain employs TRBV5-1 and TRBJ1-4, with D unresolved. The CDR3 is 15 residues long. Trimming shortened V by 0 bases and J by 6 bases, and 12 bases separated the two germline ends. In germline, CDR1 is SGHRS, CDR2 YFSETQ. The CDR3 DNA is TGCGCCAGCAGCTTGGCAGGTGATGGACATGAAAAACTGTTTTTT. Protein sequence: CASSLAGDGHEKLFF.

This CDR3 reads CASSLQIGTDLNYGYTF. CDR3 nucleotide sequence: TGTGCCAGCAGCTTACAAATCGGGACAGATCTTAACTATGGCTACACCTTC. V usage is TRBV7-9 and J usage is TRBJ1-2; 7 bases are shared with TRBD1. The CDR3 is 17 residues long. J gave up 1 base and V 2 bases, and 10 bases lay outside the gene matches. Germline CDR1 is SEHNR and CDR2 is FQNEAQ (reference sequence). The complete variable domain, with remaining parts taken from reference TRBV7-9 and TRBJ1-2, reads DTGVSQNPRHKITKRGQNVTFRCDPISEHNRLYWYRQTLGQGPEFLTYFQNEAQLEKSRLLSDRFSAERPKGSFSTLEIQRTEQGDSAMYLCASSLQIGTDLNYGYTFGSGTRLTVV.

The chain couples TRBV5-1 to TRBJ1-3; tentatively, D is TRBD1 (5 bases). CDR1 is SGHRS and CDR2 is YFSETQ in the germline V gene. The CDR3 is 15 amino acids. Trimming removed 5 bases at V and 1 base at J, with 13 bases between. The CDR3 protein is CASRSAGGSGNTIYF. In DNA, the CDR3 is TGCGCCAGCAGGTCGGCCGGGGGATCTGGAAACACCATATATTTT.

Here the CDR3 reads CASSEGTAKLTEAFF. DNA of the CDR3: TGTGCCAGCAGCGAAGGGACAGCCAAACTGACTGAAGCTTTCTTT. The V gene is TRBV28, the J gene TRBJ1-1; 7 bases are shared with TRBD1. J was trimmed by 5 bases and V by 6 bases; bases with no gene match: 12. Per the germline V gene, CDR1 is MDHEN and CDR2 is SYDVKM. This CDR3 region has 15 residues.

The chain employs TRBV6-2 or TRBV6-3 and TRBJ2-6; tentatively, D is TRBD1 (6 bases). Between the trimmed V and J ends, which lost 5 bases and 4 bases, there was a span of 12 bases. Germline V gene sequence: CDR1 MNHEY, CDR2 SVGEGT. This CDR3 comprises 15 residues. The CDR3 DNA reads TGTGCCAGCAGTGACCGGGACACCGGGGCCAACGTCCTGACTTTC. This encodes CASSDRDTGANVLTF.

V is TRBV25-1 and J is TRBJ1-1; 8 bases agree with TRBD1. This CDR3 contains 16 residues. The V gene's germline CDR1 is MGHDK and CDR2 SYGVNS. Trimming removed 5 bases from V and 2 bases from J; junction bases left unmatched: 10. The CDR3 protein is CASSLSGTGTNTEAFF. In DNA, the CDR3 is TGTGCCAGCAGTTTATCCGGGACAGGTACAAACACTGAAGCTTTCTTT. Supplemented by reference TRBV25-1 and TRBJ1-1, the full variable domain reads EADIYQTPRYLVIGTGKKITLECSQTMGHDKMYWYQQDPGMELHLIHYSYGVNSTEKGDLSSESTVSRIRTEHFPLTLESARPSHTSQYLCASSLSGTGTNTEAFFGQGTRLTVV.

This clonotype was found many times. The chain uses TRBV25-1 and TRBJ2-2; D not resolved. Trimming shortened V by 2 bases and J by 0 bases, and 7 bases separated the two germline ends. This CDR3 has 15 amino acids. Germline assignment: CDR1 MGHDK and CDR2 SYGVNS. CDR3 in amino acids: CASSEVRPNTGELFF. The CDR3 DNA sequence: TGTGCCAGCAGTGAAGTAAGGCCGAACACCGGGGAGCTGTTTTTT.

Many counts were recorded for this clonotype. For the CDR3, the DNA is TGTGCCAGCAGCTTAGAGGAGGCGGGTCAATCACCCCTCCACTTT. Protein product: CASSLEEAGQSPLHF. The chain is built from TRBV13 and TRBJ1-6; no reliable D call. The germline V gene encodes CDR1 PRHDT and CDR2 FYEKMQ (reference sequence). CDR3 size: 15 residues. The V end was cut by 1 base, the J end by 10 bases, with 14 bases between.

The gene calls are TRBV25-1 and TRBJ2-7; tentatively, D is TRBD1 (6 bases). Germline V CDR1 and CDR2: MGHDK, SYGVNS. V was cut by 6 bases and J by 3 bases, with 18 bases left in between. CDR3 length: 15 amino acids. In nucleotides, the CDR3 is TGTGCCAGCAGGACAGGCATCCTCGGGGACTACGAGCAGTACTTC. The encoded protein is CASRTGILGDYEQYF.

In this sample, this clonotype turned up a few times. CDR3 nucleotide sequence: TGCGCCAGCAGTGAGTCCACGAGGGCTAGCGGGAGGGCCGAAGAGACCCAGTACTTC. Translation: CASSESTRASGRAEETQYF. The rearrangement joins TRBV10-1 to TRBJ2-5, with TRBD2 identical over 12 bases. The V gene's germline CDR1 is WNHNN and CDR2 SYGVQD (reference sequence). This CDR3 comprises 19 residues. J gave up 3 bases and V 0 bases, and 11 bases lay outside the gene matches.

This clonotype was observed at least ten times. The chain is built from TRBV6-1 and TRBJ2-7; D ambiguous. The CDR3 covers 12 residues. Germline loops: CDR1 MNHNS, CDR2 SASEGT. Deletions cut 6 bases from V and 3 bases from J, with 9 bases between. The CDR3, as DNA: TGTGCCAGCAGAGCTCCACACTACGAGCAGTACTTC. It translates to CASRAPHYEQYF.

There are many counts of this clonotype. The DNA of the CDR3 is TGTGCCAGCAGCTTAGAAGAAATCGGTGACTATCAGCCCCAGCATTTT. It codes for CASSLEEIGDYQPQHF. This rearrangement joins TRBV7-9 to TRBJ1-5; D is undetermined. Germline V gene lookup returns CDR1 SEHNR and CDR2 FQNEAQ (reference sequence). V was pared by 1 base and J by 5 bases, with 15 bases between. The CDR3 totals 16 residues. The full variable domain, rest sourced from reference TRBV7-9 and TRBJ1-5, is DTGVSQNPRHKITKRGQNVTFRCDPISEHNRLYWYRQTLGQGPEFLTYFQNEAQLEKSRLLSDRFSAERPKGSFSTLEIQRTEQGDSAMYLCASSLEEIGDYQPQHFGDGTRLSIL.

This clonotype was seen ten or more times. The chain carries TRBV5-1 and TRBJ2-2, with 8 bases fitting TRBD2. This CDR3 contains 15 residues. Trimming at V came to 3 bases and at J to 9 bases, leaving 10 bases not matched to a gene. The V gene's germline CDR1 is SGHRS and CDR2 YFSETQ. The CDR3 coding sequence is TGCGCCAGCAGCTATGACCCCGAGCGGGAGCGGGAGCTGTTTTTT. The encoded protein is CASSYDPERERELFF.

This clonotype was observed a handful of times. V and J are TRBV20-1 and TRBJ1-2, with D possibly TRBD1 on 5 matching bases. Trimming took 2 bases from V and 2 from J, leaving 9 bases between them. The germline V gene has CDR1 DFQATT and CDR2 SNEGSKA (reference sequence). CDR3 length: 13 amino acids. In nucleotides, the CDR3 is TGCAGTGCTAGAAAACAGGAAAACTATGGCTACACCTTC. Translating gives CSARKQENYGYTF.

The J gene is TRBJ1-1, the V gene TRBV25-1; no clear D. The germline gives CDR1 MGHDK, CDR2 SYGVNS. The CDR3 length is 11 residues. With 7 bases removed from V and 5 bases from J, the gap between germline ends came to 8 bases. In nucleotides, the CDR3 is TGTGCCAGCATCTCCGGGACTGAAGCTTTCTTT. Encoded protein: CASISGTEAFF.